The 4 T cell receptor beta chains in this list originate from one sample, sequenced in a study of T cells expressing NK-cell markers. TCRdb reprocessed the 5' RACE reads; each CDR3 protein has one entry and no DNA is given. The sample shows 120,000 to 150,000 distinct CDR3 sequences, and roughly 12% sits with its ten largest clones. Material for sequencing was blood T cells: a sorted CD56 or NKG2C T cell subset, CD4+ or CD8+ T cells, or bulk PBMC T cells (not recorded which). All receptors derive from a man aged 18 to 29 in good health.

Here the CDR3 reads CASRDGPEQFF. The V call is TRBV5-4, the J call TRBJ2-1. CDR1 and CDR2 from the germline V gene are SGHNT and YYREEE (reference sequence). The CDR3 has 11 amino acids.

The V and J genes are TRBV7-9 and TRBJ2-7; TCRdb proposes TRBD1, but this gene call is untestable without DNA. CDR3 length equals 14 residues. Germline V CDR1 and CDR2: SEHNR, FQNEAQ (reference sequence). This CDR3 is CASSPPRTVYEQYF.

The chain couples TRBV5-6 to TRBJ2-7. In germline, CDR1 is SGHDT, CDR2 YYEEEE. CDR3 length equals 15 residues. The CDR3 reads CASSSAFEEIWEQYF.

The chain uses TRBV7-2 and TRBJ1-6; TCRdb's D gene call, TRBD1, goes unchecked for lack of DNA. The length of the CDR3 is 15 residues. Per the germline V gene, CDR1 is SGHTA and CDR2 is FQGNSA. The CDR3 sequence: CASSFTDSRWSPLHF.